Below are 21 T cell receptor beta chains sequenced from a single sample in a study of blood T cell repertoires in COVID-19. Profiled with immunoSEQ multiplex PCR; TCRdb holds only in-frame clones, not every one. In the table there are over 130,000 clones, approximately 88% of which are singletons. Sample: peripheral blood. The origin of the receptors is a human donor in a cohort sampled during active COVID-19.

This chain joins TRBV27 and TRBJ2-1; 13 nucleotides align to TRBD2. CDR1 and CDR2 (germline): MNHEY, SMNVEV (reference sequence). Germline trimming cut 5 bases from V and 4 bases from J; bases unmatched to any gene: 2. This CDR3 spans 15 amino acids. CDR3 in DNA: TGTGCCAGCAGTCTGACTAGCGGGGGGTACAATGAGCAGTTCTTC. Its protein product is CASSLTSGGYNEQFF.

CDR3 region: CASSQSGAMYQETQYF. As DNA, the CDR3 is TGTGCCAGCAGCCAAAGCGGTGCCATGTACCAAGAGACCCAGTACTTC. The J gene is TRBJ2-5, the V gene TRBV5-4; a possible D gene is TRBD2 (5 bases). This CDR3 is 16 amino acids long. Germline-derived CDR1 and CDR2 are SGHNT and YYREEE (reference sequence). Deletions cut 4 bases from V and 0 bases from J, with 16 bases between.

The V call is TRBV6-1, the J call TRBJ1-5; D is unresolved. The V gene's germline CDR1 is MNHNS and CDR2 SASEGT. The CDR3 is 16 residues long. V lost 0 bases and J 1 base, leaving 10 bases between the germline ends. The CDR3 loop reads CASSEAGSWSNQPQHF. For the CDR3, the DNA is TGTGCCAGCAGTGAAGCGGGGAGTTGGAGCAATCAGCCCCAGCATTTT.

The gene calls are TRBV3-1 (or the pseudogene TRBV3-2) and TRBJ1-5; D gene unclear. The ends were cut back, 1 base at V and 9 bases at J, with 10 bases in the middle. The germline CDR1 and CDR2 sequences are LGHDT and YNNKEL (reference sequence). This CDR3 comprises 13 residues. The DNA for the CDR3 is TGTGCCAGCAGCCAAGGAACGTCCGGGCCCCAGCATTTT. Its protein is CASSQGTSGPQHF.

This clone was recorded a few times. The gene calls are TRBV7-3 and TRBJ2-3; D gene ambiguous. The CDR3 sequence is 15 residues long. CDR1 SGHTA and CDR2 FQGTGA come from the germline V gene. V shed 5 bases and J shed 4 bases, with 16 bases lying between them. Here the CDR3 reads CASSPYGGHADTQYF. CDR3 in DNA: TGTGCCAGCAGCCCATACGGTGGGCATGCAGATACGCAGTATTTT.

V usage is TRBV28 and J usage is TRBJ2-7, with D perhaps matching TRBD1 (7 bases). Germline loops: CDR1 MDHEN, CDR2 SYDVKM. CDR3 length: 14 residues. V was trimmed by 3 bases and J by 6 bases, leaving 15 bases between them. CDR3 sequence (DNA): TGTGCCAGCAGTTTCGGAGGGGGCTCCGCCGAGCAGTACTTC. It encodes CASSFGGGSAEQYF.

The chain links TRBV5-1 to TRBJ1-5, with 7 nucleotides matching TRBD1. Trimming cost V 2 bases and J 5 bases; bases outside gene matches: 4. CDR1 and CDR2 from the germline V gene are SGHRS and YFSETQ. The CDR3 totals 14 residues. This CDR3 is CASSFSQGDQPQHF. Here the CDR3 DNA reads TGCGCCAGCAGCTTTAGCCAGGGGGATCAGCCCCAGCATTTT.

The chain recombines TRBV6-2 or TRBV6-3 with TRBJ1-5, with D perhaps matching TRBD1 (5 bases). V lost 6 bases and J 1 base, leaving 19 bases between the germline ends. CDR3 length equals 17 residues. CDR1 is MNHEY and CDR2 is SVGEGT in the germline V gene. The DNA for the CDR3 is TGTGCCAGCAGCACTTGGGGGGTATTGCAGAGCAATCAGCCCCAGCATTTT. Residues: CASSTWGVLQSNQPQHF.

Only one count was recorded for this clone. This chain uses TRBV3-1 (or the pseudogene TRBV3-2) with TRBJ2-5; 12 bases are shared with TRBD2. After removal of 4 bases from V and 5 bases from J, the junction contained 11 bases not matched to a gene. Germline values: CDR1 LGHDT, CDR2 YNNKEL (reference sequence). The CDR3 is made up of 17 amino acids. The CDR3 bases are TGTGCCAGCAGCCCAGGGGCTAGCGGGGGGGCCCTTGAGACCCAGTACTTC. Residues: CASSPGASGGALETQYF.

The chain employs TRBV7-7 and TRBJ2-5; no reliable D call. The V end lost 1 base, the J end lost 1 base, and 7 bases lay between the germline ends. This CDR3 is built from 14 residues. In germline, CDR1 is SSHAT, CDR2 FNYEAQ (reference sequence). In nucleotides, the CDR3 is TGTGCCAGCAGCTTAGGGGCCACCCAAGAGACCCAGTACTTC. Its translation is CASSLGATQETQYF.

V and J are TRBV7-9 and TRBJ2-3; TRBD1 matches 7 bases. V lost 8 bases to trimming and J lost 3 bases; unmatched junction nucleotides: 5. The V gene's germline CDR1 is SEHNR and CDR2 FQNEAQ (reference sequence). The CDR3 is made up of 13 amino acids. The CDR3 coding sequence is TGTGCCAGCGGGGGACAGATAACAGATACGCAGTATTTT. Its protein product is CASGGQITDTQYF.

This chain links TRBV30 with TRBJ2-7, with D perhaps TRBD2 (7 bases). CDR1 and CDR2 from the germline V gene are GTSNPN and SVGIG (reference sequence). This CDR3 contains 12 residues. Trimming removed 5 bases from V and 5 bases from J, with 13 bases in between. In DNA form, the CDR3 reads TGTGCCTGGGCCTGGGGGGGCGACGAGCAGTACTTC. Protein: CAWAWGGDEQYF.

This chain links TRBV3-1 (or the pseudogene TRBV3-2) with TRBJ2-5; TRBD2 matches 7 bases. V lost 3 bases and J lost 2; bases outside the gene matches: 9. The CDR3 is 16 residues long. Germline CDR1 is LGHDT and CDR2 is YNNKEL (reference sequence). This CDR3 is CASSQTRGTTQETQYF. DNA of the CDR3: TGTGCCAGCAGCCAGACCCGCGGGACTACGCAAGAGACCCAGTACTTC.

The J gene is TRBJ2-5, the V gene TRBV5-1, with 11 nucleotides matching TRBD1. The germline gives CDR1 SGHRS, CDR2 YFSETQ. V shed 3 bases, J shed 4 bases, and the junction held 5 bases outside the gene matches. The CDR3 loop spans 15 amino acids. Written as DNA, the CDR3 is TGCGCCAGCAGCTCGGACAGGGGGCTGAGAGAGACCCAGTACTTC. It encodes CASSSDRGLRETQYF.

By frequency in the sample, this clone is medium-sized. V gene TRBV7-9 combines with J gene TRBJ1-1; no clear D gene. The CDR3 has 12 residues. Germline values: CDR1 SEHNR, CDR2 FQNEAQ (reference sequence). Trimming removed 4 bases at V and 7 bases at J, with 10 bases between. CDR3 protein: CASSSPLVEAFF. The CDR3 DNA reads TGTGCCAGCAGCTCTCCGTTAGTTGAAGCTTTCTTT.

The V call is TRBV30, the J call TRBJ2-2, with D perhaps matching TRBD2 (5 bases). The CDR3 is 14 amino acids. The V end was cut by 2 bases, the J end by 5 bases, with 12 bases between. Looked up from germline, CDR1 is GTSNPN and CDR2 is SVGIG (reference sequence). The CDR3 DNA reads as TGTGCCTGGAGTAGGACTTTCACTACCGGGGAGCTGTTTTTT. It codes for CAWSRTFTTGELFF. The whole variable domain, remainder taken from reference TRBV30 and TRBJ2-2, is SQTIHQWPATLVQPVGSPLSLECTVEGTSNPNLYWYRQAAGRGLQLLFYSVGIGQISSEVPQNLSASRPQDRQFILSSKKLLLSDSGFYLCAWSRTFTTGELFFGEGSRLTVL.

The rearrangement uses TRBV5-4 and TRBJ1-2; weak D call: TRBD1 (6 bases). Germline V CDR1 and CDR2: SGHNT, YYREEE (reference sequence). Trimming cost V 0 bases and J 5 bases, with 26 bases left between them. The CDR3 sequence is 19 residues long. This CDR3 is CASSLALTGQGYFLYGYTF. In DNA form, the CDR3 reads TGTGCCAGCAGCTTGGCCCTAACGGGACAAGGATATTTCCTATATGGCTACACCTTC.

This rearrangement joins TRBV5-1 to TRBJ2-1, with 8 bases fitting TRBD1. CDR3 length: 16 amino acids. V gave up 5 bases and J gave up 2 bases; unmatched junction bases: 9. Germline CDR1 SGHRS, CDR2 YFSETQ. CDR3 DNA: TGCGCCAGCAGGCCTTCCGGGACAGGCGCCTACAATGAGCAGTTCTTC. This gives the protein CASRPSGTGAYNEQFF. The full variable domain, in which reference TRBV5-1 and TRBJ2-1 provide the parts outside the CDR3, is KAGVTQTPRYLIKTRGQQVTLSCSPISGHRSVSWYQQTPGQGLQFLFEYFSETQRNKGNFPGRFSGRQFSNSRSEMNVSTLELGDSALYLCASRPSGTGAYNEQFFGPGTRLTVL.

The chain links TRBV5-6 to TRBJ2-7; TRBD1 agrees at 11 bases. Unmatched junction bases numbered 10, after V lost 4 bases and J lost 4 bases. The CDR3 has 16 residues. Germline CDR1 and CDR2: SGHDT and YYEEEE. In DNA, the CDR3 is TGTGCCAGCAGCGACCTCCGGGACAGGGGGGAGTACGAGCAGTACTTC. Protein sequence: CASSDLRDRGEYEQYF.

The chain links TRBV4-2 to TRBJ2-7, with TRBD1 identical over 8 bases. V dropped 4 bases and J dropped 5; count of bases not matched to a gene: 13. Germline loops: CDR1 LGHNA, CDR2 YNFKEQ. This CDR3 comprises 16 residues. The CDR3 spells CASSPLGQGNSDEQYF. CDR3 DNA: TGTGCCAGCAGCCCACTTGGACAGGGAAATTCCGACGAGCAGTACTTC.

This sequence joins TRBV4-1 and TRBJ1-3; D may be TRBD1 (6 bases). Germline CDR1 MGHRA, CDR2 YSYEKL. V was clipped by 0 bases and J by 4 bases, with 10 bases between them. The CDR3 length is 15 residues. Here the CDR3 reads CASSQDEGVGNTIYF. CDR3 in DNA: TGCGCCAGCAGCCAAGATGAGGGGGTCGGAAACACCATATATTTT.